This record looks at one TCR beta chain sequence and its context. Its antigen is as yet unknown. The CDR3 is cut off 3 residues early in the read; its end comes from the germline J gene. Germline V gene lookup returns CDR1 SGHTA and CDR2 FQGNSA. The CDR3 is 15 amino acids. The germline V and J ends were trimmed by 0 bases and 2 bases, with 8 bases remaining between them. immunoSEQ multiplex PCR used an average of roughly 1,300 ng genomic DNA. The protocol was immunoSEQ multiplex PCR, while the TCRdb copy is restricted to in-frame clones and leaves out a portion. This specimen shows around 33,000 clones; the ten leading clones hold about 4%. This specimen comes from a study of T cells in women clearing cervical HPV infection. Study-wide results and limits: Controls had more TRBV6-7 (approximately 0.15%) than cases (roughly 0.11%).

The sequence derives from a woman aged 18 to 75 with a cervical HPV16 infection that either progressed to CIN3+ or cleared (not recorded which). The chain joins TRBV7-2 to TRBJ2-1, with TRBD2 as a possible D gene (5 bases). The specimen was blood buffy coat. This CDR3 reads CASSLATGTYNEQFF. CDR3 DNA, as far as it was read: TGTGCCAGCAGCTTAGCTACGGGGACCTACAATGAG.